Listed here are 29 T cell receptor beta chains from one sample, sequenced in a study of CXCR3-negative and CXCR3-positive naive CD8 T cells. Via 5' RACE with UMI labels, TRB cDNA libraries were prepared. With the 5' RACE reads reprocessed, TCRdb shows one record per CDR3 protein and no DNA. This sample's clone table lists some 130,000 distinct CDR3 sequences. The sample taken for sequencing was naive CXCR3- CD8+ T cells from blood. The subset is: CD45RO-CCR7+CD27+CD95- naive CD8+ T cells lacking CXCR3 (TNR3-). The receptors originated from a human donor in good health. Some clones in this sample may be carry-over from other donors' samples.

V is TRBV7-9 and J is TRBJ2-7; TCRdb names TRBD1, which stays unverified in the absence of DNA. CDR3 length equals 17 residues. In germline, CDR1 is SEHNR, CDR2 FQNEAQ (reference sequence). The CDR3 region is CASSLAFQDRGFYEQYF.

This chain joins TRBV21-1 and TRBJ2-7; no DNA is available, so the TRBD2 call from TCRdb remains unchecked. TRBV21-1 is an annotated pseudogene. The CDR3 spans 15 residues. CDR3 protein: CASSKLAGALHEQYF.

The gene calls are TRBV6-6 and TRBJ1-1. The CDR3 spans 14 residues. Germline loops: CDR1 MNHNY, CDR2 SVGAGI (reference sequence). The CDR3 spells CASSSWTENTEAFF.

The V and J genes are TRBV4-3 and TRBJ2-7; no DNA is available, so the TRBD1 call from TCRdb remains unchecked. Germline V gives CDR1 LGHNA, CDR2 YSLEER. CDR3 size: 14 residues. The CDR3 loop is CASSQGQGTYEQYF.

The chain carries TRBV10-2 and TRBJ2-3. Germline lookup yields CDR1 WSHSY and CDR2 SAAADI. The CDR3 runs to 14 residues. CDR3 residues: CASFSGSSGDTQYF.

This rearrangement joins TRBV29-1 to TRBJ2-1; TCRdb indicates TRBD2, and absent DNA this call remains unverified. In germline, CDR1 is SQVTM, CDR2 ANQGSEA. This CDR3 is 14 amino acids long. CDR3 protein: CSGTSGASYNEQFF.

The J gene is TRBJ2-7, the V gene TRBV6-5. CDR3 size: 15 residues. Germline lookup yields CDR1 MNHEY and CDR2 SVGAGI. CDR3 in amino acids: CASSYRSAFLDEQYF.

CDR3 region: CASSLVGSLDEQFF. The chain joins TRBV12-3 or TRBV12-4 to TRBJ2-1; absent DNA, TCRdb's TRBD2 call cannot be checked. The CDR3 has 14 residues.

The CDR3 region is CASSQGTGGETQYF. The chain couples TRBV4-1 to TRBJ2-5; TCRdb indicates TRBD1, and absent DNA this call remains unverified. The CDR3 covers 14 residues. Germline loops: CDR1 MGHRA, CDR2 YSYEKL.

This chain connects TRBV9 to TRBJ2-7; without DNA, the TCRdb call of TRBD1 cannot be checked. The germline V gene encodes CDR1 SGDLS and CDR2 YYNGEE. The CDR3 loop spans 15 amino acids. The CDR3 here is CASSAYGDDPYEQYF. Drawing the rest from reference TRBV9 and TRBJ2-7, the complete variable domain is DSGVTQTPKHLITATGQRVTLRCSPRSGDLSVYWYQQSLDQGLQFLIQYYNGEERAKGNILERFSAQQFPDLHSELNLSSLELGDSALYFCASSAYGDDPYEQYFGPGTRLTVT.

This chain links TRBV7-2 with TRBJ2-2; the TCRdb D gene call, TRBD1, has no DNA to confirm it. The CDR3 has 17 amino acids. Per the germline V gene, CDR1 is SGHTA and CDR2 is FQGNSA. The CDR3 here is CASSLTGQVKNTGELFF.

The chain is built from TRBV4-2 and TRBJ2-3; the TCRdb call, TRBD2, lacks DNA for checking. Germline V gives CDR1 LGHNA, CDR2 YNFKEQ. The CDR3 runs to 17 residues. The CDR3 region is CASSQVMAGGPTDTQYF.

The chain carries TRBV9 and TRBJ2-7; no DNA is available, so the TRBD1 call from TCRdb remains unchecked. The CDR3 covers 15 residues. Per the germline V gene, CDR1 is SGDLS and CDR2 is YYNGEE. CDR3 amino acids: CASSVAGQPTYEQYF.

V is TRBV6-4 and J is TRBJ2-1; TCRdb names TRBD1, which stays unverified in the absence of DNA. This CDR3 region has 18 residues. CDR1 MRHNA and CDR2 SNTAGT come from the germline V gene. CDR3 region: CASSDSGGAGTLYNEQFF.

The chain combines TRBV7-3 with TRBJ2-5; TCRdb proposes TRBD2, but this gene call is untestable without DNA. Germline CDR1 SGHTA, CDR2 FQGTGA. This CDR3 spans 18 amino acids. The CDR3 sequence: CASSLTLAGVLDFGAQYF.

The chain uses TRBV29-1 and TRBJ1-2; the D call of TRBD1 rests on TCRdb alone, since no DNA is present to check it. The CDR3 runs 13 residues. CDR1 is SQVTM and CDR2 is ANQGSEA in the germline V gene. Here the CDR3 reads CSVEPGGAYGYTF.

The CDR3 here is CASSYPRGSANEQFF. V gene TRBV13 combines with J gene TRBJ2-1; the D call of TRBD1 rests on TCRdb alone, since no DNA is present to check it. Germline V lookup: CDR1 PRHDT, CDR2 FYEKMQ (reference sequence). There are 15 residues in the CDR3. The variable domain in full, with the rest retrieved from reference TRBV13 and TRBJ2-1, is AAGVIQSPRHLIKEKRETATLKCYPIPRHDTVYWYQQGPGQDPQFLISFYEKMQSDKGSIPDRFSAQQFSDYHSELNMSSLELGDSALYFCASSYPRGSANEQFFGPGTRLTVL.

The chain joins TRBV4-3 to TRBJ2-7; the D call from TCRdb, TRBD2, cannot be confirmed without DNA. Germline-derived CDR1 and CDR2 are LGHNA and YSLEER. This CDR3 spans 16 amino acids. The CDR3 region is CASSPTSGGSSYEQYF.

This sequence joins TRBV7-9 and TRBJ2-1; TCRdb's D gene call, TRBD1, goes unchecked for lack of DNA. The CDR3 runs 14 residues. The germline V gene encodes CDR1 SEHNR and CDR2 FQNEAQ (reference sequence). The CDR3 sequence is CASSLAVGGIEQFF.

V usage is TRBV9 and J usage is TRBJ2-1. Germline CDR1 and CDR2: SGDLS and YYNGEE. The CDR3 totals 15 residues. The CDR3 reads CASSAHSTSDNEQFF.

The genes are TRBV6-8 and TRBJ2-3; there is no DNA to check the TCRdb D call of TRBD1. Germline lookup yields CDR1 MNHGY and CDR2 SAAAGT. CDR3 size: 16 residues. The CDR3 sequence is CASRTDRGKATDTQYF.

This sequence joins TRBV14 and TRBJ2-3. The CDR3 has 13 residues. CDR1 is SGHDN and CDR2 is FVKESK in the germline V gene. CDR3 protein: CASSQLTGDTQYF.

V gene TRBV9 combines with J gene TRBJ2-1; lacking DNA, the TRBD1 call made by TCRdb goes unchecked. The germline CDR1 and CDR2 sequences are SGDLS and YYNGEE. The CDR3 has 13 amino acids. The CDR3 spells CASRGGASNEHFF.

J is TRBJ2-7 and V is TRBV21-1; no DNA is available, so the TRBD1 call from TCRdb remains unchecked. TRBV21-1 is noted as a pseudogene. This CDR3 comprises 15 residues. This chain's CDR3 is CASSKPTGSSYEQYF.

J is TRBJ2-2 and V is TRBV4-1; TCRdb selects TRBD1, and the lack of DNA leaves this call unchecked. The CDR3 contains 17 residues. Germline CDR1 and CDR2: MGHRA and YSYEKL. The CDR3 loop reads CASSQVGQGATAGELFF.

The CDR3 sequence: CSVEGGKYGYTF. The V call is TRBV29-1, the J call TRBJ1-2. The CDR3 extends over 12 amino acids. Germline loops: CDR1 SQVTM, CDR2 ANQGSEA.

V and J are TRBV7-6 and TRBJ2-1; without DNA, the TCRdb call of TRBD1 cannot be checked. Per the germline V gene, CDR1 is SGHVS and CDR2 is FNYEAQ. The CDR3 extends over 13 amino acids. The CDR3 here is CASSGTGGNEQFF.

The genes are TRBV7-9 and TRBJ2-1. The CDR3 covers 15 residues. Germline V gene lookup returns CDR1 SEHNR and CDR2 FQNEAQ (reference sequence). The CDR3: CASSYSGDLYNEQFF.

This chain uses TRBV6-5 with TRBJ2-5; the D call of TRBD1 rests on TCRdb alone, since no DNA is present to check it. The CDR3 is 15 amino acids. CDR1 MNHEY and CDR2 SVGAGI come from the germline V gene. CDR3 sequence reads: CASSYQKGQQETQYF.